The 23 T cell receptor beta chains listed next were all sequenced from one sample in a study of molecular identifiers for immune sequencing clone quantification. TCRdb called the PCR reads again in MiXCR, with one record for every CDR3 protein. The profile shows under 650,000 distinct CDR3 sequences, about 20% of them singletons. The specimen sequenced was naive CD8+ T cells from blood, with Jurkat cell RNA spiked in. As to subset: FACS-sorted CD8+CD4-CCR7+CD45RA+ naive T cells. The receptors derive from a human donor in good health. Some libraries in this study had Jurkat cell RNA spiked in.

This clonotype was observed at least ten times. The V gene is TRBV19, the J gene TRBJ2-4; D gene uncertain. The germline gives CDR1 LNHDA, CDR2 SQIVND (reference sequence). This CDR3 spans 14 amino acids. V was trimmed by 3 bases and J by 8 bases, leaving 14 bases between them. CDR3 in amino acids: CASSIWAWSDIQYF. CDR3 nucleotide sequence: TGTGCCAGTAGTATCTGGGCCTGGTCGGACATTCAGTACTTC.

This clonotype was seen ten or more times. The chain carries TRBV9 and TRBJ1-1; 8 bases agree with TRBD1. Losses at the gene ends were 0 bases for V and 7 bases for J; bases not matched to a gene: 11. The CDR3 is 16 amino acids. Germline loops: CDR1 SGDLS, CDR2 YYNGEE. CDR3 protein: CASSVEDRAGDNEAFF. CDR3 DNA: TGTGCCAGCAGCGTAGAGGACAGGGCAGGAGATAATGAAGCTTTCTTT. The variable domain in full, completed from reference TRBV9 and TRBJ1-1, reads DSGVTQTPKHLITATGQRVTLRCSPRSGDLSVYWYQQSLDQGLQFLIQYYNGEERAKGNILERFSAQQFPDLHSELNLSSLELGDSALYFCASSVEDRAGDNEAFFGQGTRLTVV.

This clonotype was recorded many times. This rearrangement joins TRBV5-6 to TRBJ2-7; TRBD2 might be the D (6 bases). The CDR3 covers 15 residues. V was pared by 0 bases and J by 4 bases, with 14 bases between. Per the germline V gene, CDR1 is SGHDT and CDR2 is YYEEEE. The CDR3 spells CASSLGPGESYEQYF. DNA for the CDR3: TGTGCCAGCAGCTTGGGACCGGGAGAATCTTACGAGCAGTACTTC.

This clonotype was seen many times. The rearrangement links TRBV7-9 to TRBJ1-1; 7 bases agree with TRBD1. CDR1 and CDR2 (germline): SEHNR, FQNEAQ (reference sequence). V was clipped by 5 bases and J by 0 bases; unmatched bases: 6. This CDR3 is 15 amino acids long. The CDR3: CASSLPTGMNTEAFF. The CDR3, as DNA: TGTGCCAGCAGCCTACCGACAGGGATGAACACTGAAGCTTTCTTT.

The sample holds a few counts of this clonotype. A much larger clone sits a single nucleotide away, making a read error possible. The chain uses TRBV28 and TRBJ2-1; TRBD2 is a possible D gene (5 bases). CDR3 length: 14 residues. Germline V gene data show CDR1 as MDHEN and CDR2 as SYDVKM. The DNA for the CDR3 is TGTGCCAGCAGTTTTCGAGGGTCCTACAATGAGCTGTTCTTC. Translation gives CASSFRGSYNELFF.

With regard to this clonotype: A read error may be the cause here, since a much bigger clone is one base away. The V gene is TRBV12-3 or TRBV12-4, the J gene TRBJ2-2, with D possibly matching TRBD2 (5 bases). This CDR3 contains 15 residues. Here the CDR3 DNA reads TGTGCCAGCAGTTTAGTTCCGGACTCAATCGGGGAGCTGCTTTTT. Translated: CASSLVPDSIGELLF.

About this clonotype itself: This may be a read error, as it is one base from a much larger clone. The chain combines TRBV4-3 with TRBJ2-1; possibly TRBD1 for D (6 bases). Germline V CDR1 and CDR2: LGHNA, YSLEER. This CDR3 is 16 amino acids long. Trimming took 8 bases from V and 0 from J, leaving 17 bases between them. The CDR3 nucleotides read TGCGCCAGCGGCCGAGACAGGAGCTTCTCCTACAATGAGCAGTTCTTC. Translation gives CASGRDRSFSYNEQFF.

Remarks on this clonotype: At one of its ends the junction is not consistent with the germline gene, which may arise from a read error. V is TRBV12-3 or TRBV12-4 and J is TRBJ2-1; 9 positions agree with TRBD2. The CDR3 is made up of 15 amino acids. The CDR3 loop is CASSLSSGASNEQLF. In DNA form, the CDR3 reads TGTGCCAGCAGTTTATCTAGCGGGGCTTCGAATGAGCAGCTCTTC.

This clonotype was recorded many times. The V call is TRBV25-1, the J call TRBJ2-7; 9 bases are a match to TRBD2. The CDR3 loop spans 13 amino acids. Losses at the gene ends were 11 bases for V and 6 bases for J; bases not matched to a gene: 11. From germline, CDR1 is MGHDK and CDR2 SYGVNS. DNA of the CDR3: TGTGCCCACTCGGGACTAGCTCTCTGCGAGCAGTACTTC. It specifies CAHSGLALCEQYF.

This clonotype was recorded a few times. The chain carries TRBV6-6 and TRBJ1-6; D remains ambiguous. This CDR3 has 14 residues. The germline CDR1 and CDR2 sequences are MNHNY and SVGAGI (reference sequence). The ends were cut back, 4 bases at V and 4 bases at J, with 8 bases in the middle. CDR3 protein: CASSSDSYNSPLHF. In nucleotides, the CDR3 is TGTGCCAGCAGTTCGGACTCGTATAATTCACCCCTCCACTTT.

This clonotype was observed many times. The rearrangement uses TRBV4-3 and TRBJ2-3, with D perhaps matching TRBD1 (5 bases). Looked up from germline, CDR1 is LGHNA and CDR2 is YSLEER. The CDR3 loop spans 17 amino acids. V shed 1 base and J shed 4 bases, with 18 bases lying between them. CDR3 DNA: TGCGCCAGCAGCCAAGGGGTCCGGCAGGGCGGAGCAGATACGCAGTATTTT. Its protein product is CASSQGVRQGGADTQYF.

The sample holds many counts of this clonotype. The V and J genes are TRBV29-1 and TRBJ2-1, with TRBD2 matching 9 bases. This CDR3 contains 15 residues. V gave up 5 bases and J gave up 7 bases; unmatched junction bases: 12. Germline CDR1 is SQVTM and CDR2 is ANQGSEA. The CDR3 loop is CSVHGGRAFDNEQFF. The DNA for the CDR3 is TGCAGCGTTCACGGCGGGAGGGCCTTCGATAATGAGCAGTTCTTC.

To note about this clonotype: Possible read error: a much larger clone is one base away. The CDR3 bases are TGTGCCGGCGCGGGTGGTGGATCTGAAGCTTTCTTT. Its translation is CAGAGGGSEAFF. The genes are TRBV12-3 or TRBV12-4 and TRBJ1-1, with unresolved D. V lost 11 bases and J lost 6, with 16 bases in between. This CDR3 spans 12 amino acids.

This clonotype was observed a handful of times. The V call is TRBV20-1, the J call TRBJ2-7, with 7 bases matching TRBD1. Trimming at V came to 2 bases and at J to 3 bases, leaving 7 bases not matched to a gene. The CDR3 has 14 residues. CDR1 and CDR2 from the germline V gene are DFQATT and SNEGSKA (reference sequence). The CDR3 spells CSARSTGDIYEQYF. The CDR3 DNA reads as TGCAGTGCTAGATCCACAGGGGACATCTACGAGCAGTACTTC.

This clonotype appeared many times. This chain connects TRBV6-5 to TRBJ1-1; no clear D. CDR3 length equals 11 residues. The V end was cut by 1 base, the J end by 6 bases, with 3 bases between. Per the germline V gene, CDR1 is MNHEY and CDR2 is SVGAGI. CDR3 amino acids: CASSYWPEAFF. In nucleotides, the CDR3 is TGTGCCAGCAGTTACTGGCCTGAAGCTTTCTTT.

The table lists this clonotype with many counts. This sequence joins TRBV19 and TRBJ1-1; no clear D gene. CDR1 and CDR2 from the germline V gene are LNHDA and SQIVND (reference sequence). Deletions cut 7 bases from V and 5 bases from J, with 17 bases between. The length of the CDR3 is 14 residues. CDR3 in amino acids: CASTVTQLRTEAFF. CDR3 DNA: TGTGCCAGTACCGTGACTCAATTACGAACTGAAGCTTTCTTT.

Of note for this clonotype: This is likely a read error, given that the CDR3 carries no conserved phenylalanine or tryptophan at its end. The V gene is TRBV7-6, the J gene TRBJ1-3; D remains ambiguous. V was trimmed by 5 bases and J by 7 bases, leaving 9 bases between them. Germline V CDR1 and CDR2: SGHVS, FNYEAQ. The CDR3 spans 12 residues. Here the CDR3 reads CASSPMGNTIYI. In nucleotides, the CDR3 is TGTGCCAGCAGCCCGATGGGTAACACCATATATATT.

The rearrangement links TRBV27 to TRBJ2-7, with 8 bases lining up with TRBD1. Germline-derived CDR1 and CDR2 are MNHEY and SMNVEV (reference sequence). The trim removed 6 bases at V and 1 base at J, leaving 8 bases unmatched. The CDR3 is 15 residues long. In nucleotides, the CDR3 is TGTGCCAGCAGGCAAACAGGGGGTGGGTCCTACGAGCAGTACTTC. It specifies CASRQTGGGSYEQYF.

This clonotype was detected many times. This chain uses TRBV9 with TRBJ2-3; 12 bases match TRBD2. The CDR3 is 16 amino acids. Germline V gives CDR1 SGDLS, CDR2 YYNGEE. J was trimmed by 6 bases and V by 0 bases; bases with no gene match: 5. This CDR3 reads CASSVETSGRTDTQYF. The CDR3 region has the DNA TGTGCCAGCAGCGTAGAGACTAGCGGGAGAACCGATACGCAGTATTTT.

A few counts support this clonotype. The CDR3 DNA is TGCGCCAGCAGTGATTTGCCGGGGACCTACGAGCAGTACTTC. It yields the protein CASSDLPGTYEQYF. The genes are TRBV10-2 and TRBJ2-7; D is possibly TRBD2 (5 bases). This CDR3 region has 14 residues. V lost 3 bases, J lost 2 bases, and 11 bases lay in between. CDR1 and CDR2 from the germline V gene are WSHSY and SAAADI.

A note on this clonotype: One base away lies a much larger clone, so this may be a sequencing read error. In this CDR3 the conserved last residue, phenylalanine or tryptophan, is missing, so a read error is likely. This chain connects TRBV12-3 or TRBV12-4 to TRBJ1-2; no clear D. This CDR3 is 17 amino acids long. Trimming removed 3 bases at V and 1 base at J, with 18 bases between. CDR3 loop: CASSFQLMEENNYGYTS. CDR3 bases: TGTGCCAGCAGTTTTCAATTGATGGAGGAGAATAACTATGGCTACACCTCC.

On this clonotype itself: The junction departs from the called germline gene at one end, perhaps through a read error. J is TRBJ2-5 and V is TRBV7-3, with unresolved D. Germline V gene sequence: CDR1 SGHTA, CDR2 FQGTGA. The CDR3 runs 11 residues. The CDR3 DNA reads TGTGCCTGCAGGTTAGGCGAGACCCAGTACTTC. Amino acids: CACRLGETQYF.

This clonotype was detected ten times or more. The rearrangement uses TRBV4-3 and TRBJ2-7; TRBD1 matches 7 bases. Germline V lookup: CDR1 LGHNA, CDR2 YSLEER. The CDR3 runs 15 residues. The trim removed 4 bases at V and 5 bases at J, leaving 11 bases unmatched. The CDR3 protein is CASSPRQGRWDEQYF. CDR3 coding DNA: TGCGCCAGCAGCCCTAGACAGGGAAGATGGGACGAGCAGTACTTC.